This T cell receptor beta chain originates from a study of technical replicates of blood from a few donors. Between the trimmed V and J ends, which lost 2 bases and 10 bases, there was a span of 15 bases. The CDR3 consists of 15 residues. Germline V CDR1 and CDR2: MNHNS, SASEGT. The assay was immunoSEQ multiplex PCR, and TCRdb's table has in-frame clones only and misses some. The repertoire holds under 90,000 clones, with roughly 94% as singletons. The gene calls are TRBV6-1 and TRBJ1-6; D might be TRBD1 (5 bases). The source of this sequence is a human donor in good health. The material sequenced was T cells isolated from PBMCs. The CDR3 is CASSEQGSQKSPLHF. The CDR3 coding sequence is TGTGCCAGCAGTGAACAGGGCAGTCAAAAATCACCCCTCCACTTT.